The rows below give T cell receptor beta chains drawn from one sample of a study of blood T cell repertoires in COVID-19. The repertoire was sequenced with immunoSEQ multiplex PCR; TCRdb's copy has only in-frame clones and lacks some. This table has roughly 200,000 clones, 85% to 90% appearing once. The specimen sequenced was peripheral blood. The receptors were gathered from a man aged 80 or over with acute or convalescent COVID-19. Each CDR3 is given with its conserved first and last residue. The D gene is left open where the match is weak. The size entry is marked missing in some rows and otherwise reads once, few, many or a size class.

j_call d_call v_call clone_size cdr3_nt cdr3_aa
TRBJ2-7 TRBD1 TRBV11-2 once TGTGCCAGCAGCCGGAGAATGGGACAGGGTTTCTACGAGCAGTACTTC CASSRRMGQGFYEQYF
TRBJ2-7 - TRBV7-2 - TGTGCCAGCAGCCCCAGGGTCCCCTACGAGCAGTACTTC CASSPRVPYEQYF
TRBJ2-5 TRBD1 TRBV19 - TGTGCCAGTAGTCTCCAAGGGACAGGGGTAGGAGGAGAGACCCAGTACTTC CASSLQGTGVGGETQYF
TRBJ2-3 TRBD1 TRBV7-9 - TGTGCCAGCAGCTGGGGACAGGGAAGCACAGATACGCAGTATTTT CASSWGQGSTDTQYF
TRBJ1-3 - TRBV4-2 few TGTGCCAGCAGCCAAGACCCAACGGGGTCAGGAAACACCATATATTTT CASSQDPTGSGNTIYF
TRBJ1-4 TRBD1 TRBV7-6 few TGTGCCAGCAGCTCCCAGGGGGTATCGGGTGAAAAACTGTTTTTT CASSSQGVSGEKLFF
TRBJ1-1 TRBD1 TRBV18 - TGTGCCAGCTCACCCCGACAGGGGGCGAGGAACACTGAAGCTTTCTTT CASSPRQGARNTEAFF
TRBJ1-1 TRBD1 TRBV7-9 once TGTGCCAGCAGCTCGCCGATGGACAGGGGTTTTTTTAACACTGAAGCTTTCTTT CASSSPMDRGFFNTEAFF
TRBJ1-2 - TRBV7-2 - TGTGCCAGCAGCCGGGGGGGCGGACTCTATGGCTACACCTTC CASSRGGGLYGYTF
TRBJ2-1 TRBD2 TRBV29-1 - TGCAGCGTTGGCAAGGGACTAGCGGGAGGCCACAATGAGCAGTTCTTC CSVGKGLAGGHNEQFF
TRBJ2-5 - TRBV5-4 - TGTGCCAGCGGGCGCGGGCAAGAGACCCAGTACTTC CASGRGQETQYF
TRBJ2-3 TRBD2 TRBV11-2 - TGTGCCAGCAGCTCCCGACTAGCCGTCACAGATACGCAGTATTTT CASSSRLAVTDTQYF
TRBJ2-2 - TRBV2 once TGTGCCAGAGGGCCGGGAACCGGGGAGCTGTTTTTT CARGPGTGELFF
TRBJ2-7 - TRBV29-1 - TGCAGCGTTGAGGGTGTGGGGCTAGTGATTAACAACGAGCAGTACTTC CSVEGVGLVINNEQYF
TRBJ1-2 TRBD1 TRBV10-3 few TGTGCCATAAATTCGGGACAGGGTAATGGCTACACCTTC CAINSGQGNGYTF
TRBJ2-2 - TRBV7-2 - TGTGCCAGCAGCTTATTATTTACAGCGAACACCGGGGAGCTGTTTTTT CASSLLFTANTGELFF
TRBJ2-2 TRBD1 TRBV6-4 once TGTGCCAGCAGTGTAATGTCGACAGGGGTCACCGGGGAGCTGTTTTTT CASSVMSTGVTGELFF
TRBJ1-2 - TRBV7-2 - TGTGCCAGCAGCCTTGGGCAGGGCTATGGCTACACCTTC CASSLGQGYGYTF
TRBJ2-5 TRBD2 TRBV11-2 once TGTGCCAGCAGCATAAGACTAGCGGGGGCCGGGACCCAGTACTTC CASSIRLAGAGTQYF
TRBJ2-2 TRBD1 TRBV10-3 - TGTGCCACCCGGGACAGGGAGGGCACCGGGGAGCTGTTTTTT CATRDREGTGELFF
TRBJ2-2 TRBD1 TRBV6-6 - TGTGCCAGCAGTCAGGGACAGTGGAGCACCGGGGAGCTGTTTTTT CASSQGQWSTGELFF
TRBJ1-5 TRBD1 TRBV6-5 - TGTGCCAGCCAAGACAGGGCCAATCAGCCCCAGCATTTT CASQDRANQPQHF
TRBJ2-2 - TRBV19 - TGTGCCAGTAGTTCCGGGGGGAACACCGGGGAGCTGTTTTTT CASSSGGNTGELFF
TRBJ2-2 TRBD2 TRBV19 - TGTGCCAGTAGTACCCGAGCGGGAGGGACCGGGGAGCTGTTTTTT CASSTRAGGTGELFF
TRBJ2-3 TRBD2 TRBV18 - TGTGCCAGCTCTCGGGACTACGTCACAGATACGCAGTATTTT CASSRDYVTDTQYF
TRBJ1-6 - TRBV19 - TGTGCCAGTGGCCCCCCCCAGGATAATTCACCCCTCCACTTT CASGPPQDNSPLHF
TRBJ2-2 - TRBV11-2 - TGTGCCAGCAGCTTAGGTCAGCGGATCGCCGGGGAGCTGTTTTTT CASSLGQRIAGELFF
TRBJ2-7 TRBD1 TRBV25-1 - TGTGCCAGCAGGACAACGCGGGACAGGGGAGACGAGCAGTACTTC CASRTTRDRGDEQYF
TRBJ2-3 TRBD2 TRBV5-1 - TGCGCCAGCAGCTTGGACGGTCTAGCGGGAACAGATACGCAGTATTTT CASSLDGLAGTDTQYF
TRBJ2-7 - TRBV11-2 - TGTGCCAGCAGCTTAGGCCTTGGCACCTCCTACGAGCAGTACTTC CASSLGLGTSYEQYF
TRBJ2-3 - TRBV18 - TGTGCCAGCTCACCGGCCGGGACATTGAGCACAGATACGCAGTATTTT CASSPAGTLSTDTQYF
TRBJ2-5 - TRBV18 - TGTGCCAGCTCACCCCGAGGACAGTCACAAGAGACCCAGTACTTC CASSPRGQSQETQYF
TRBJ2-2 TRBD2 TRBV28 - TGTGCCATTGGCGGGAGTAGGGTCGGGGAGCTGTTTTTT CAIGGSRVGELFF
TRBJ1-3 - TRBV11-2 - TGTGCCAGCAGCGCCCAGGGTCTTTACGGAAACACCATATATTTT CASSAQGLYGNTIYF
TRBJ2-1 - TRBV18 - TGTGCCAGCTCGCCCTCCTTCGGCGGTGCTTCCTACAATGAGCAGTTCTTC CASSPSFGGASYNEQFF
TRBJ2-5 TRBD2 TRBV25-1 - TGTGCCAGCAGTGAGGGACTAGCGGAGTACCAAGAGACCCAGTACTTC CASSEGLAEYQETQYF
TRBJ1-5 TRBD1 TRBV6-6 - TGTGCCAGCAGCGCCCGACAGGGAGGTTTTAATCAGCCCCAGCATTTT CASSARQGGFNQPQHF
TRBJ2-3 TRBD2 TRBV6-1 - TGTGCCAGCAGTGAACGGACTAGAAATTTCGATACGCAGTATTTT CASSERTRNFDTQYF
TRBJ2-7 TRBD1 TRBV5-4 - TGTGCCAGCAGCTTGCGGACCGGGACAGGGCTACACGAGCAGTACTTC CASSLRTGTGLHEQYF
TRBJ2-1 TRBD2 TRBV19 - TGTGCCAGTAAGACTAGCGGGACTTACAATGAGCAGTTCTTC CASKTSGTYNEQFF
TRBJ2-2 - TRBV12-3/TRBV12-4 - TGTGCCAGCCGAGACACCGGGGAGCTGTTTTTT CASRDTGELFF